The rows below give T cell receptor beta chains drawn from one sample of a study of T cell responses to AZD1222 COVID-19 vaccine. The protocol was immunoSEQ multiplex PCR, while the TCRdb copy is restricted to in-frame clones and leaves out a portion. The sample has about 57,000 clones; approximately 83% are singletons. The sequencing used peripheral blood, collected on day 0 of AZD1222 vaccination. These receptors originate from an adult in good health. CDR3s include the opening cysteine and the closing phenylalanine or tryptophan. The order of the fields is V gene, J gene, D gene, clone size, CDR3 protein, CDR3 DNA. The D gene is left open where the match is weak. Not all rows give a size; the values are once, few, many and, for expanded clones, a class.

>TRBV27|TRBJ2-2|-|-
CASSSWGRGTGELFF
TGTGCCAGCAGTTCTTGGGGGCGGGGGACCGGGGAGCTGTTTTTT
>TRBV28|TRBJ1-1|-|-
CASSEGTEAFF
TGTGCCAGCAGTGAGGGGACTGAAGCTTTCTTT
>TRBV7-6|TRBJ2-1|-|-
CASSLARTSVHEQFF
TGTGCCAGCAGCTTAGCTAGAACTAGTGTCCATGAGCAGTTCTTC
>TRBV28|TRBJ2-7|-|-
CASSLELRTLLRYEQYF
TGTGCCAGCAGTTTAGAACTTCGGACCCTTTTGAGGTACGAGCAGTACTTC
>TRBV27|TRBJ2-1|TRBD2|-
CASSLGPRAGGWFNEQFF
TGTGCCAGCAGTTTAGGGCCCCGGGCGGGAGGGTGGTTCAATGAGCAGTTCTTC
>TRBV6-5|TRBJ1-2|-|-
CASSYSSLIQGYTF
TGTGCCAGCAGTTACTCGAGCCTAATTCAGGGCTACACCTTC
>TRBV7-6|TRBJ2-1|TRBD2|-
CASSLGLADYNEQFF
TGTGCCAGCAGCTTAGGCCTAGCGGATTACAATGAGCAGTTCTTC
>TRBV27|TRBJ1-2|-|-
CASSPAGSAGYTF
TGTGCCAGCAGTCCCGCCGGGTCGGCTGGCTACACCTTC
>TRBV6-5|TRBJ2-2|-|once
CASSRELIGELFF
TGTGCCAGCAGTCGGGAATTGATCGGGGAGCTGTTTTTT
>TRBV7-3|TRBJ2-3|TRBD1|-
CASSSDRGADTQYF
TGTGCCAGCAGCTCCGACAGGGGGGCAGATACGCAGTATTTT
>TRBV21-1|TRBJ2-7|-|-
CASKPAQKRSSYEQYF
TGTGCCAGCAAGCCAGCCCAAAAGAGGAGCTCCTACGAGCAGTACTTC
>TRBV7-2|TRBJ1-1|-|-
CASSLVGGENTEAFF
TGTGCCAGCAGCTTAGTCGGTGGGGAGAACACTGAAGCTTTCTTT
>TRBV6-1|TRBJ2-2|-|-
CASSDRGGTGAGELFF
TGTGCCAGCAGTGATCGGGGGGGGACAGGAGCCGGGGAGCTGTTTTTT
>TRBV5-1|TRBJ2-7|TRBD1|-
CASSPTGSTYEQYF
TGCGCCAGCAGCCCGACAGGGAGCACTTACGAGCAGTACTTC
>TRBV9|TRBJ1-5|-|-
CASSVEGGNQPQHF
TGTGCCAGCAGCGTAGAGGGAGGCAATCAGCCCCAGCATTTT
>TRBV7-6|TRBJ2-1|-|-
CASTLRGAPDYNEQFF
TGTGCCAGCACCCTCCGGGGAGCGCCCGACTACAATGAGCAGTTCTTC
>TRBV3-1/TRBV3-2|TRBJ2-3|-|-
CASSYGRRTSTDTQYF
TGTGCCAGCAGCTACGGGCGGAGGACTAGCACAGATACGCAGTATTTT
>TRBV28|TRBJ2-5|-|few
CASSVAGAETQYF
TGTGCCAGCAGTGTAGCAGGGGCTGAGACCCAGTACTTC
>TRBV28|TRBJ1-4|-|-
CASSSPRGGNEKLFF
TGTGCCAGCAGTTCGCCCAGGGGAGGAAATGAAAAACTGTTTTTT
>TRBV7-2|TRBJ2-7|TRBD2|-
CASSLAGLAGGLDEQYF
TGTGCCAGCAGCTTAGCGGGACTAGCGGGAGGGCTGGACGAGCAGTACTTC
>TRBV28|TRBJ1-6|-|-
CASSKDPREKDNSPLHF
TGTGCCAGCAGTAAAGACCCAAGGGAGAAGGATAATTCACCCCTCCACTTT
>TRBV7-2|TRBJ1-2|-|-
CASSLPTNYGYTF
TGTGCCAGCAGCTTACCTACTAACTATGGCTACACCTTC
>TRBV27|TRBJ1-1|-|few
CASSLLPIVWWGLDTEAFF
TGTGCCAGCAGTTTATTACCCATTGTATGGTGGGGGTTGGACACTGAAGCTTTCTTT
>TRBV28|TRBJ2-3|TRBD2|-
CASSNRLAGVRDTQYF
TGTGCCAGCAGCAACAGACTAGCGGGAGTGAGAGATACGCAGTATTTT
>TRBV3-1/TRBV3-2|TRBJ2-7|-|-
CASSHGYEQYF
TGTGCCAGCAGCCACGGCTACGAGCAGTACTTC
>TRBV10-2|TRBJ1-6|-|-
CASSESGVGSPLHF
TGCGCCAGCAGTGAGTCGGGGGTGGGTTCACCCCTCCACTTT
>TRBV15|TRBJ1-1|-|few
CATSRDPESTEAFF
TGTGCCACCAGCAGGGACCCTGAAAGCACTGAAGCTTTCTTT
>TRBV7-2|TRBJ2-7|-|-
CASSLGPLREQYF
TGTGCCAGCAGCTTAGGGCCTCTACGGGAGCAGTACTTC
>TRBV7-3|TRBJ2-5|-|-
CASSFGGRETQYF
TGTGCCAGCAGCTTTGGGGGTCGAGAGACCCAGTACTTC
>TRBV6-5|TRBJ2-6|-|-
CASGSTVSGANVLTF
TGTGCCAGCGGATCAACCGTCTCTGGGGCCAACGTCCTGACTTTC
>TRBV10-3|TRBJ1-1|-|-
CAITLGGDTEAFF
TGTGCCATCACTCTTGGAGGGGACACTGAAGCTTTCTTT
>TRBV28|TRBJ2-5|TRBD1|-
CASSTDRGGVETQYF
TGTGCCAGCAGTACAGACAGGGGGGGTGTCGAGACCCAGTACTTC
>TRBV19|TRBJ2-5|-|-
CASSRAQGETQYF
TGTGCCAGTAGCCGGGCGCAGGGCGAGACCCAGTACTTC
>TRBV6-5|TRBJ2-7|-|-
CASTRVYYEQYF
TGTGCCAGCACGCGGGTTTACTACGAGCAGTACTTC
>TRBV5-4|TRBJ1-2|-|-
CASSLTQGNYGYTF
TGTGCCAGCAGCTTGACGCAGGGAAACTATGGCTACACCTTC
>TRBV4-2|TRBJ2-1|TRBD2|-
CASSQDPSTSGRYNEQFF
TGTGCCAGCAGCCAAGACCCTTCTACTAGCGGGCGTTACAATGAGCAGTTCTTC
>TRBV3-1/TRBV3-2|TRBJ2-3|TRBD2|-
CASSQLAGGDTQYF
TGTGCCAGCAGCCAACTAGCGGGAGGAGATACGCAGTATTTT
>TRBV5-5|TRBJ1-1|-|few
CASTLGVLNTEAFF
TGTGCCAGCACCCTTGGGGTACTGAACACTGAAGCTTTCTTT
>TRBV10-3|TRBJ1-3|-|-
CAIATLAGVGNTIYF
TGTGCCATCGCGACACTGGCTGGGGTCGGAAACACCATATATTTT
>TRBV7-3|TRBJ2-7|-|once
CASSRTGTEYEQYF
TGTGCCAGCAGTAGGACCGGGACTGAATACGAGCAGTACTTC
>TRBV4-3|TRBJ2-7|TRBD2|-
CASSSGLADYEQYF
TGCGCCAGCAGCTCGGGACTAGCGGACTACGAGCAGTACTTC
>TRBV10-3|TRBJ2-5|TRBD1|-
CAISGWDRSSGTQYF
TGTGCCATCAGTGGATGGGACAGGTCCTCTGGGACCCAGTACTTC